This T cell receptor (beta chain) is from a study of T cells after yellow fever vaccination. Template-switching 5'RACE yielded the TCR cDNA; a universal primer site and UMIs were added in the process. TCRdb independently ran MiXCR on the 5' RACE reads; one entry per CDR3 protein. The data hold 200,000 to 300,000 distinct CDR3 sequences, with about 7% observed a single time. V lost 6 bases, J lost 5 bases, and 8 bases lay in between. This CDR3 spans 11 amino acids. The germline V gene encodes CDR1 DFQATT and CDR2 SNEGSKA (reference sequence). This TCR was recovered from a man in his thirties or forties who received the YFV17D yellow fever vaccine. This material consisted of CD4+ T cells sorted from PBMCs, taken on the day of the yellow fever booster vaccination. This chain joins TRBV20-1 and TRBJ2-1; D not resolved. The CDR3 nucleotides are TGCAGTGCAAAACATAACAATGAGCAGTTCTTC. As protein: CSAKHNNEQFF.